A single sample gave rise to the 23 T cell receptor beta chains below, sequenced in a study of CD8 T cells in ankylosing spondylitis. MiXCR was run by TCRdb on the 5' RACE reads, yielding one entry per CDR3 protein. The sample holds some 140,000 distinct CDR3 sequences, just under 7.5% seen once. The source material was blood, either unsorted or a sorted T cell fraction (not recorded which). The receptors originated from a female donor with ankylosing spondylitis or in good health (not recorded which).

This clonotype was seen at least ten times. The chain carries TRBV7-2 and TRBJ2-5; TRBD2 is a possible D gene (6 bases). This CDR3 is 13 amino acids long. V was shortened by 5 bases and J by 3 bases, with 10 bases between the two germline ends. The V gene's germline CDR1 is SGHTA and CDR2 FQGNSA. Here the CDR3 reads CASSREREETQYF. The CDR3 nucleotides read TGTGCCAGCAGCCGAGAGCGGGAAGAGACCCAGTACTTC.

This clonotype was recorded many times. This sequence joins TRBV20-1 and TRBJ2-4, with D uncertain. CDR3 length: 12 amino acids. Trimming took 4 bases from V and 1 from J, leaving 5 bases between them. Germline V CDR1 and CDR2: DFQATT, SNEGSKA (reference sequence). The chain's CDR3 is CSAIGAKNIQYF. DNA for the CDR3: TGCAGTGCTATTGGGGCCAAAAACATTCAGTACTTC.

This clonotype was found many times. The chain links TRBV3-1 to TRBJ2-1, with D uncertain. Trimming took off 1 base at V and 9 bases at J, with 7 bases between the two ends. CDR1 and CDR2 (germline): LGHDT, YNNKEL (reference sequence). The CDR3 extends over 12 amino acids. CDR3 residues: CASSQVTGEQFF. Written as DNA, the CDR3 is TGTGCCAGCAGCCAAGTTACGGGTGAGCAGTTCTTC.

This rearrangement joins TRBV6-5 to TRBJ1-1; TRBD1 matches at 9 bases. The junction had 4 bases not matched to a gene; V was cut back by 3 bases and J by 8 bases. This CDR3 contains 13 residues. CDR1 MNHEY and CDR2 SVGAGI come from the germline V gene. The CDR3 region has the DNA TGTGCCAGCAGTTATACCGGGACAGGGGAAGCTTTCTTT. As protein: CASSYTGTGEAFF.

This clonotype was seen at least ten times. The rearrangement links TRBV5-1 to TRBJ2-7, with TRBD1 matching 8 bases. V shed 4 bases, J shed 4 bases, and the junction held 7 bases outside the gene matches. The CDR3 has 14 amino acids. Germline V gene lookup returns CDR1 SGHRS and CDR2 YFSETQ. The CDR3 region has the DNA TGCGCCAGCAGCATACGGACAGGGAATTACGAGCAGTACTTC. Translation gives CASSIRTGNYEQYF.

The gene calls are TRBV11-2 and TRBJ2-1; D is possibly TRBD2 (7 bases). Germline V CDR1 and CDR2: SGHAT, FQNNGV. V was shortened by 0 bases and J by 8 bases, with 17 bases between the two germline ends. The CDR3 contains 16 residues. The CDR3 loop reads CASSLDLAGGRDEQFF. CDR3 sequence (DNA): TGTGCCAGCAGCTTAGATTTGGCCGGGGGGCGGGATGAGCAGTTCTTC.

This clonotype was picked up a small number of times. The rearrangement joins TRBV15 to TRBJ1-1, with 8 bases matching TRBD1. Germline-derived CDR1 and CDR2 are LNHNV and YYDKDF (reference sequence). V lost 0 bases and J lost 5; bases outside the gene matches: 5. The CDR3 contains 15 residues. The DNA of the CDR3 is TGTGCCACCAGCAGAGACAGGGGGCAGAGAACTGAAGCTTTCTTT. Protein: CATSRDRGQRTEAFF.

This clonotype has ten or more counts. The chain recombines TRBV12-3 or TRBV12-4 with TRBJ2-3; 8 bases align to TRBD2. The CDR3 is made up of 14 amino acids. With V trimmed by 3 bases and J by 1 base, 0 bases remained unmatched. CDR3 region: CASSLRGGTDTQYF. In nucleotides, the CDR3 is TGTGCCAGCAGTTTGCGGGGGGGCACAGATACGCAGTATTTT.

This clonotype was recorded many times. The CDR3 DNA reads TGTGCCAGCAGTGATCTAGGACAGGGGGCGGAGGAGCAGTTCTTC. It encodes CASSDLGQGAEEQFF. This chain joins TRBV2 and TRBJ2-1; 11 bases fit TRBD1. The CDR3 runs to 15 residues. Trimming at V came to 3 bases and at J to 10 bases, leaving 8 bases not matched to a gene. Germline CDR1 SNHLY, CDR2 FYNNEI.

This clonotype was recorded many times. V and J are TRBV5-5 and TRBJ2-7, with D perhaps TRBD1 (5 bases). The V end was cut by 2 bases, the J end by 2 bases, with 23 bases between. Germline V gene sequence: CDR1 SGHKS, CDR2 YYEKEE (reference sequence). This CDR3 region has 18 residues. The CDR3, as DNA: TGTGCCAGCAGCTTCTCCCCTGTAGTCAGGGTAAGCGCCTACGAGCAGTACTTC. This translates into CASSFSPVVRVSAYEQYF.

This clonotype was picked up many times. V and J are TRBV7-9 and TRBJ1-1; perhaps TRBD1 as D (5 bases). The length of the CDR3 is 15 residues. V lost 5 bases and J 1 base, leaving 14 bases between the germline ends. From germline, CDR1 is SEHNR and CDR2 FQNEAQ (reference sequence). The CDR3 DNA reads TGTGCCAGCAGCCCACGGTCCGGGGCGAACACTGAAGCTTTCTTT. It is translated as CASSPRSGANTEAFF.

To note about this clonotype: Since a much larger clone is just one base distant, this may be a read error. V usage is TRBV11-2 and J usage is TRBJ2-3; D is undetermined. The germline V gene encodes CDR1 SGHAT and CDR2 FQNNGV. The CDR3 runs to 14 residues. The CDR3 coding sequence is TGTGCCAGCAACTTAACCAGACACACAGATACGCAGTATTTT. This codes for CASNLTRHTDTQYF.

This clonotype occurred many times. The J gene is TRBJ2-7, the V gene TRBV28, with 8 bases identical to TRBD1. CDR1 and CDR2 from the germline V gene are MDHEN and SYDVKM. The CDR3 contains 14 residues. With 7 bases clipped from V and 5 bases from J, the junction kept 10 bases outside the gene matches. The DNA for the CDR3 is TGTGCCAGCACGCCGGGACAGGCGGTCCACGAGCAGTACTTC. It yields the protein CASTPGQAVHEQYF.

This clonotype has a count of ten or more. V is TRBV10-3 and J is TRBJ2-1, with D possibly matching TRBD1 (6 bases). V lost 7 bases and J 3 bases, leaving 7 bases between the germline ends. This CDR3 comprises 12 residues. Per the germline V gene, CDR1 is ENHRY and CDR2 is SYGVKD. Here the CDR3 reads CAITDSYNEQFF. In DNA, the CDR3 is TGTGCCATCACGGACAGCTACAATGAGCAGTTCTTC.

This clonotype has at least ten counts. This chain links TRBV3-1 with TRBJ1-1; D gene uncertain. Germline V gene data show CDR1 as LGHDT and CDR2 as YNNKEL (reference sequence). The CDR3 has 15 amino acids. V was cut by 1 base and J by 1 base, with 10 bases left in between. Written as DNA, the CDR3 is TGTGCCAGCAGCCAAGGTTTCGCAGGGAACACTGAAGCTTTCTTT. Protein sequence: CASSQGFAGNTEAFF.

This clonotype was seen at least ten times. This chain joins TRBV5-1 and TRBJ2-5; D call uncertain. CDR3 length: 13 residues. Trimming pared 0 bases from V and 3 bases from J, leaving 6 bases between. CDR1 and CDR2 from the germline V gene are SGHRS and YFSETQ. CDR3 bases: TGCGCCAGCAGCTTGGCCGTGGAAGAGACCCAGTACTTC. Its protein product is CASSLAVEETQYF.

This clonotype has at least ten counts. The gene calls are TRBV20-1 and TRBJ2-3, with 10 bases matching TRBD2. Germline V CDR1 and CDR2: DFQATT, SNEGSKA (reference sequence). The CDR3 has 15 residues. V lost 0 bases to trimming and J lost 5 bases; unmatched junction nucleotides: 5. CDR3 protein: CSARDRLAGGDTQYF. CDR3 DNA sequence: TGCAGTGCTAGAGATCGGTTAGCGGGGGGAGATACGCAGTATTTT.

This clonotype occurred many times. The chain uses TRBV12-3 or TRBV12-4 and TRBJ2-2, with D uncertain. This CDR3 contains 11 residues. Trimming removed 7 bases at V and 7 bases at J, with 7 bases between. The CDR3 loop is CASTHGGELFF. DNA for the CDR3: TGTGCCAGCACCCATGGCGGGGAGCTGTTTTTT.

Many counts were recorded for this clonotype. The rearrangement joins TRBV20-1 to TRBJ2-3; D possibly matches TRBD1 or TRBD2 (5 bases each). The ends were cut back, 0 bases at V and 4 bases at J, with 11 bases in the middle. CDR3 length: 14 residues. The V gene's germline CDR1 is DFQATT and CDR2 SNEGSKA (reference sequence). The chain's CDR3 is CSARDGRGSDTQYF. In DNA form, the CDR3 reads TGCAGTGCTAGAGATGGCCGGGGCTCAGATACGCAGTATTTT.

This clonotype appeared many times. The chain employs TRBV28 and TRBJ2-3; a weak D match, TRBD2 (5 bases). V was trimmed by 3 bases and J by 2 bases, leaving 12 bases between them. This CDR3 is 15 amino acids long. Per germline, CDR1 MDHEN and CDR2 SYDVKM. The CDR3 sequence is CASSFIRENTDTQYF. CDR3 in DNA: TGTGCCAGCAGTTTCATCCGGGAAAACACAGATACGCAGTATTTT.

This clonotype showed up many times. The chain is built from TRBV9 and TRBJ1-1; possibly TRBD1 for D (5 bases). Germline CDR1 is SGDLS and CDR2 is YYNGEE. The CDR3 covers 18 residues. With 1 base removed from V and 0 bases from J, the gap between germline ends came to 19 bases. Here the CDR3 reads CASSVSPGSSMLNTEAFF. For the CDR3, the DNA is TGTGCCAGCAGCGTATCCCCAGGGAGCTCAATGCTGAACACTGAAGCTTTCTTT.

This clonotype was observed at least ten times. The genes are TRBV14 and TRBJ1-6; D gene ambiguous. The germline V and J ends were trimmed by 0 bases and 5 bases, with 5 bases remaining between them. The V gene's germline CDR1 is SGHDN and CDR2 FVKESK. CDR3 length: 14 amino acids. The CDR3 DNA reads TGTGCCAGCAGCCAAGAACTTAATAATTCACCCCTCCACTTT. The encoded protein is CASSQELNNSPLHF.

This clonotype has ten or more counts. This rearrangement joins TRBV20-1 to TRBJ1-2, with D maybe TRBD1 (5 bases). Trimming shortened V by 4 bases and J by 4 bases, and 13 bases separated the two germline ends. CDR3 size: 13 residues. The germline gives CDR1 DFQATT, CDR2 SNEGSKA (reference sequence). The CDR3 DNA sequence: TGCAGTGCTATACTTTTAGGGGCCTATGGCTACACCTTC. It yields the protein CSAILLGAYGYTF.